The 5 T cell receptor beta chains listed next were all sequenced from one sample in a study of blood T cell repertoires in COVID-19. Profiling relied on immunoSEQ multiplex PCR, and the TCRdb table lists in-frame clones only, not all of them. The sample records 200,000 to 250,000 clones, 88% being singletons. Sample: peripheral blood. These receptors all come from a woman aged 60-75 years with acute or convalescent COVID-19.

This chain connects TRBV30 to TRBJ1-5; a possible D gene is TRBD1 (6 bases). V lost 2 bases and J 4 bases, leaving 18 bases between the germline ends. This CDR3 region has 16 residues. Germline values: CDR1 GTSNPN, CDR2 SVGIG (reference sequence). CDR3 DNA: TGTGCCTGGAGTCTCCGAGGTTCAGGGGTTAATCAGCCCCAGCATTTT. This translates into CAWSLRGSGVNQPQHF.

V gene TRBV12-5 combines with J gene TRBJ1-1, with a weak D call TRBD1 (6 bases). Germline loops: CDR1 LGHNT, CDR2 FRNRAP. The CDR3 sequence is 13 residues long. V gave up 5 bases and J gave up 3 bases, with 10 bases separating them. The CDR3 here is CASGPPGDTEAFF. The CDR3 DNA reads TGTGCTAGTGGTCCCCCAGGGGACACTGAAGCTTTCTTT.

The chain couples TRBV18 to TRBJ1-1, with unresolved D. The CDR3 runs to 13 residues. From germline, CDR1 is KGHSH and CDR2 LQKENI. Trimming took off 6 bases at V and 3 bases at J, with 11 bases between the two ends. The CDR3 reads CASSWGDDTEAFF. DNA for the CDR3: TGTGCCAGCTCCTGGGGAGACGACACTGAAGCTTTCTTT.

This chain uses TRBV5-1 with TRBJ2-3, with D perhaps matching TRBD1 (6 bases). Germline assignment: CDR1 SGHRS and CDR2 YFSETQ. The V gene lost 0 bases and the J gene lost 1 base, with 9 bases spanning the gap. This CDR3 spans 15 amino acids. CDR3 in DNA: TGCGCCAGCAGCTTGGAGGGGGTTGGCACAGATACGCAGTATTTT. This gives the protein CASSLEGVGTDTQYF.

J is TRBJ1-2 and V is TRBV5-5; D remains unclear. The ends were cut back, 4 bases at V and 3 bases at J, with 7 bases in the middle. Per germline, CDR1 SGHKS and CDR2 YYEKEE (reference sequence). CDR3 length equals 12 residues. DNA for the CDR3: TGTGCCAGCAGCCTTACAGACTATGGCTACACCTTC. Its protein is CASSLTDYGYTF. The full variable domain, completed using reference TRBV5-5 and TRBJ1-2, is DAGVTQSPTHLIKTRGQQVTLRCSPISGHKSVSWYQQVLGQGPQFIFQYYEKEERGRGNFPDRFSARQFPNYSSELNVNALLLGDSALYLCASSLTDYGYTFGSGTRLTVV.